This T cell receptor beta chain comes out of a study of cytomegalovirus exposure and HLA in healthy donors. Each donor's status was that of a healthy bone marrow donor. Findings and limits, study-wide: Serostatus for CMV was the only available immune exposure information.

Primers: 60 Vbeta forward and 13 Jbeta reverse. Repertoires were generated with immunoSEQ multiplex PCR, while TCRdb's copy carries only in-frame clones and drops some. The repertoire has 95,000 to 150,000 clones, 66% of them found once; the top ten carry about 1.5%. CDR3 length: 15 residues. The V and J ends lost 4 bases and 1 base respectively, with 14 bases between them. Germline V gene data show CDR1 as SGHNT and CDR2 as YYREEE (reference sequence). Regarding this clone: Antigen unknown.

This receptor was taken from a man in his late teens or twenties in good health and CMV-seronegative. The gene calls are TRBV5-4 and TRBJ1-1; weak D call: TRBD1 (5 bases). Sequences were obtained from PBMCs. The CDR3 nucleotides are TGTGCCAGCAGCCCGTCAGGGACTAGGAACACTGAAGCTTTCTTT. Its protein product is CASSPSGTRNTEAFF.